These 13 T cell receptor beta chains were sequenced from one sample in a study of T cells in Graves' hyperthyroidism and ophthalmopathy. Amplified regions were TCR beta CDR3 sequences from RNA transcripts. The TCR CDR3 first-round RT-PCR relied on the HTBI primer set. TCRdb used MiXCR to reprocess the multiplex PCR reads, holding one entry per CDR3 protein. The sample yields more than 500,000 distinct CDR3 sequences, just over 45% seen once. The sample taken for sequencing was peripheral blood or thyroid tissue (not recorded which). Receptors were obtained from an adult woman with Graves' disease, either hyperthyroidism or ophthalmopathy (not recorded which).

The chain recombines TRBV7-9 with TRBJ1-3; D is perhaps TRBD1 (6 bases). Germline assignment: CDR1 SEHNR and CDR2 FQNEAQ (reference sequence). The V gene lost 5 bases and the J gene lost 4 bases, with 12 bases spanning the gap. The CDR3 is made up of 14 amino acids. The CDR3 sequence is CASSPPQGGNTIYF. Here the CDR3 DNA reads TGTGCCAGCAGCCCACCACAGGGAGGAAACACCATATATTTT.

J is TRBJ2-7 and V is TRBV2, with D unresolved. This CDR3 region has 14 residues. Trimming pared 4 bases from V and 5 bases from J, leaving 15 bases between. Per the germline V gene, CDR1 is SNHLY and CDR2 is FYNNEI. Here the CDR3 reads CASSGRTYNHEQYF. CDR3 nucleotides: TGTGCCAGCAGTGGGCGGACCTATAACCACGAGCAGTACTTC.

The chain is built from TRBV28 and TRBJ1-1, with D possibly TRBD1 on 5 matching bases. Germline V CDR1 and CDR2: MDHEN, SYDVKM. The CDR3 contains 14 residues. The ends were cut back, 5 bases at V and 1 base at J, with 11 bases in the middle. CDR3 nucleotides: TGTGCCAGCAGTACCTGGACATCGAACACTGAAGCTTTCTTT. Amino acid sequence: CASSTWTSNTEAFF.

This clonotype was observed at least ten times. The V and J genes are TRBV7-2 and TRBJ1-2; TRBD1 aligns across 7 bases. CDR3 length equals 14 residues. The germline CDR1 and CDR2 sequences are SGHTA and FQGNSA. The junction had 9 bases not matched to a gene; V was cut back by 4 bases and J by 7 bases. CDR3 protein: CASSSGAGGVGYTF. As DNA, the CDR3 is TGTGCCAGCAGCTCCGGGGCAGGGGGAGTTGGCTACACCTTC.

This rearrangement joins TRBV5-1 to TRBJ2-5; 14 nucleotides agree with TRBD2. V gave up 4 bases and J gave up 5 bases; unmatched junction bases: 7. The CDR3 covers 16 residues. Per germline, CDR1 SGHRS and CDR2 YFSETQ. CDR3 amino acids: CASSRGLAGEVETQYF. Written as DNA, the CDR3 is TGCGCCAGCAGCCGGGGACTAGCGGGAGAGGTCGAGACCCAGTACTTC.

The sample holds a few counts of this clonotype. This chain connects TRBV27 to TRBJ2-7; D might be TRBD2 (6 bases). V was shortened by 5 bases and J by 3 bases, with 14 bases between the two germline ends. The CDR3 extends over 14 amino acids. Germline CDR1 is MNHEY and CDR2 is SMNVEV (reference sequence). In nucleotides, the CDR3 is TGTGCCAGCAGTCTTATAGCGGCCCGCTACGAGCAGTACTTC. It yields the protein CASSLIAARYEQYF.

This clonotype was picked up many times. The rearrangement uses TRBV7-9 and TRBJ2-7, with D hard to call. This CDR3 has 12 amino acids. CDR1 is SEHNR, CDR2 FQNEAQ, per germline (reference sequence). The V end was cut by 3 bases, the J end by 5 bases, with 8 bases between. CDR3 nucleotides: TGTGCCAGCAGCTTGGCTCGGCACGAGCAGTACTTC. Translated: CASSLARHEQYF.

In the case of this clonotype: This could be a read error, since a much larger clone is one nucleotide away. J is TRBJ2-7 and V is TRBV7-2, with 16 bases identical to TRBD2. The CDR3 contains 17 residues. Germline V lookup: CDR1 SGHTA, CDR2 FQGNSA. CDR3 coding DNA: TGTGCCAACAGCTTCGGAGCCGGGACTAGCGGGAGGGGCGAGCAGTACTTC. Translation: CANSFGAGTSGRGEQYF.

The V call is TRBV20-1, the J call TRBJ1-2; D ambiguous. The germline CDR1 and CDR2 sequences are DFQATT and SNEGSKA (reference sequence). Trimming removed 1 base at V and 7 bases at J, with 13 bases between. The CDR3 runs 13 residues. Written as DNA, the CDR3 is TGCAGTGCTAGAGCGTCGGGGTTGGCTGGCTACACCTTC. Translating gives CSARASGLAGYTF.

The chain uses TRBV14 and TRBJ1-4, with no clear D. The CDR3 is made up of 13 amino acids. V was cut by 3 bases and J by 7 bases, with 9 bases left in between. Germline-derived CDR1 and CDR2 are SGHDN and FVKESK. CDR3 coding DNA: TGTGCCAGCAGCCAGGGAGCAGGTGAAAAACTGTTTTTT. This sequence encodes CASSQGAGEKLFF.

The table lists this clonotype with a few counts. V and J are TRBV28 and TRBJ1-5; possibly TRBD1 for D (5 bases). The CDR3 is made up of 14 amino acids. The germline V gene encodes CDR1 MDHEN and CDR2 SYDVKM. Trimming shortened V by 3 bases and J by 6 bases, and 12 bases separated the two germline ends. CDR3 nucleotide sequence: TGTGCCAGCAGTTTTGGGAGGGGTAGTCAGCCCCAGCATTTT. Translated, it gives CASSFGRGSQPQHF.

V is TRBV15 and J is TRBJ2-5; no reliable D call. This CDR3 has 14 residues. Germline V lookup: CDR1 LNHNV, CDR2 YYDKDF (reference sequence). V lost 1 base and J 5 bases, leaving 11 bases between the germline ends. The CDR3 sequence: CATSRGDGMETQYF. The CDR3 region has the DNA TGTGCCACCAGCAGAGGTGACGGAATGGAGACCCAGTACTTC.

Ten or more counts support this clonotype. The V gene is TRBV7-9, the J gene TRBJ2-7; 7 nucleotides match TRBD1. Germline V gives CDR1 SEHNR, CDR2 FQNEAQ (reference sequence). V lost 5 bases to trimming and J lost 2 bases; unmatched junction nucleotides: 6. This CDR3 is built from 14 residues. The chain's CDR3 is CASSLRDSPYEQYF. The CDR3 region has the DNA TGTGCCAGCAGCCTCCGGGACAGTCCCTACGAGCAGTACTTC.